These 21 T cell receptor beta chains came from one sample sequenced in a study of T cells in Graves' hyperthyroidism and ophthalmopathy. Template material for amplifying TCR beta CDR3 regions consisted of RNA transcripts. The HTBI primer set drove a first-round RT-PCR of the TCR CDR3. In TCRdb, the multiplex PCR reads were re-called with MiXCR into one record per CDR3 protein. Of some 500,000 distinct CDR3 sequences in the sample, roughly 14% were seen once. Source material: blood. The receptor source for this set is a woman aged 18-29 years with Graves' hyperthyroidism.

For this clonotype: This likely comes from a read error, as the CDR3 has no conserved phenylalanine or tryptophan at its end. The chain combines TRBV7-9 with TRBJ2-3; TRBD2 agrees at 10 bases. CDR1 is SEHNR, CDR2 FQNEAQ, per germline (reference sequence). The trim removed 1 base at V and 6 bases at J, leaving 1 base unmatched. The CDR3 length is 14 residues. The CDR3 DNA reads TGTGCCAGCAGCTTAGTAGCGGGAGGCGATACGCAGTATTCT. This gives the protein CASSLVAGGDTQYS.

Concerning this clonotype: This sequence may be a read error, since a much larger clone differs from it by one base. The chain combines TRBV20-1 with TRBJ1-2; D may be TRBD1 (5 bases). Trimming cost V 0 bases and J 4 bases, with 6 bases left between them. Germline V CDR1 and CDR2: DFQATT, SNEGSKA (reference sequence). This CDR3 has 12 residues. The CDR3 is CSARDGGYGYTF. The CDR3 bases are TGCAGTGCTAGAGATGGGGGCTATGGCTACACCTTC.

The J gene is TRBJ2-7, the V gene TRBV27; D gene unclear. The CDR3 contains 15 residues. The V end was cut by 0 bases, the J end by 6 bases, with 15 bases between. The germline gives CDR1 MNHEY, CDR2 SMNVEV (reference sequence). The CDR3, as DNA: TGTGCCAGCAGTTTATCCGCGGACCAAAGTATCGAGCAGTACTTC. Protein sequence: CASSLSADQSIEQYF.

This clonotype was recorded at least ten times. The rearrangement uses TRBV29-1 and TRBJ1-1, with D perhaps matching TRBD1 (6 bases). This CDR3 comprises 11 residues. The V gene lost 4 bases and the J gene lost 8 bases, with 11 bases spanning the gap. The V gene's germline CDR1 is SQVTM and CDR2 ANQGSEA. The CDR3 protein is CSVGRGGEAFF. The DNA for the CDR3 is TGCAGCGTTGGGAGGGGGGGGGAAGCTTTCTTT.

In the case of this clonotype: Being one base from a much bigger clone, this may be a read error. This chain uses TRBV5-1 with TRBJ2-5; 8 nucleotides align to TRBD1. Germline assignment: CDR1 SGHRS and CDR2 YFSETQ. The CDR3 runs to 15 residues. CDR3 nucleotide sequence: TGCGCCAACAGCTTGGAGACAGGGGCCCAAGAGACCCAGTACTTC. Translation: CANSLETGAQETQYF.

This clonotype has at least ten counts. The gene calls are TRBV12-3 or TRBV12-4 and TRBJ1-1; D remains unclear. Trimming pared 2 bases from V and 7 bases from J, leaving 14 bases between. The CDR3 extends over 14 amino acids. The CDR3 bases are TGTGCCAGCAGTTTAAGCCTGGGGATTCTTGAAGCTTTCTTT. Its translation is CASSLSLGILEAFF.

The rearrangement uses TRBV2 and TRBJ1-1; 9 nucleotides line up with TRBD1. Germline V gene data show CDR1 as SNHLY and CDR2 as FYNNEI. The CDR3 covers 16 residues. V shed 4 bases, J shed 2 bases, and the junction held 8 bases outside the gene matches. For the CDR3, the DNA is TGTGCCAGCAGTGCAGGGACAGGGAGAGATAACACTGAAGCTTTCTTT. It yields the protein CASSAGTGRDNTEAFF.

Ten or more counts support this clonotype. The V gene is TRBV2, the J gene TRBJ1-1; TRBD1 is a possible D gene (5 bases). The CDR3 has 14 residues. Germline loops: CDR1 SNHLY, CDR2 FYNNEI. The V gene lost 7 bases and the J gene lost 1 base, with 13 bases spanning the gap. CDR3: CASMMGRGNTEAFF. The CDR3 DNA reads TGTGCCAGCATGATGGGGAGGGGGAACACTGAAGCTTTCTTT.

This clonotype has at least ten counts. The CDR3 sequence: CSVKDRGDVAFF. The CDR3 DNA reads TGCAGCGTTAAGGACAGGGGGGACGTTGCTTTCTTT. The chain couples TRBV29-1 to TRBJ1-1, with TRBD1 matching 10 bases. With V trimmed by 5 bases and J by 11 bases, 8 bases remained unmatched. The CDR3 is 12 residues long. CDR1 is SQVTM, CDR2 ANQGSEA, per germline.

This clonotype was recorded many times. The CDR3 coding sequence is TGCGCCAGCGGAGCGCCTAGCACAGATACGCAGTATTTT. Amino acid sequence: CASGAPSTDTQYF. The gene calls are TRBV5-1 and TRBJ2-3, with D uncertain. This CDR3 comprises 13 residues. The germline V gene has CDR1 SGHRS and CDR2 YFSETQ. The V end was cut by 7 bases, the J end by 0 bases, with 9 bases between.

This clonotype was observed a handful of times. The rearrangement joins TRBV7-2 to TRBJ2-6; 9 positions agree with TRBD1. The CDR3 spans 18 residues. CDR1 SGHTA and CDR2 FQGNSA come from the germline V gene. J gave up 2 bases and V 2 bases, and 7 bases lay outside the gene matches. The CDR3 nucleotides are TGTGCCAGCAGCTTACAAGTCGACAGGGGGACTGGGGCCAACGTCCTGACTTTC. Its translation: CASSLQVDRGTGANVLTF.

This clonotype was observed many times. The gene calls are TRBV3-1 and TRBJ2-3, with 10 nucleotides matching TRBD2. Losses at the gene ends were 4 bases for V and 6 bases for J; bases not matched to a gene: 13. This CDR3 contains 17 residues. CDR1 is LGHDT, CDR2 YNNKEL, per germline (reference sequence). CDR3 bases: TGTGCCAGCAGCCCCCTCGTAGCGGGAGGTTTCTCTGATACGCAGTATTTT. Its translation: CASSPLVAGGFSDTQYF.

This clonotype was observed at least ten times. The CDR3 loop reads CAWTSRSEQPQHF. DNA of the CDR3: TGTGCCTGGACGAGTAGGTCGGAGCAGCCCCAGCATTTT. The chain carries TRBV30 and TRBJ1-5; D not certain. CDR1 is GTSNPN, CDR2 SVGIG, per germline (reference sequence). The ends were cut back, 4 bases at V and 7 bases at J, with 14 bases in the middle. The CDR3 is made up of 13 amino acids. Full variable domain (outside the CDR3, taken from reference TRBV30 and TRBJ1-5): SQTIHQWPATLVQPVGSPLSLECTVEGTSNPNLYWYRQAAGRGLQLLFYSVGIGQISSEVPQNLSASRPQDRQFILSSKKLLLSDSGFYLCAWTSRSEQPQHFGDGTRLSIL.

About this clonotype: Possible read error: a much larger clone is one base away. This CDR3 fails to terminate in the conserved phenylalanine or tryptophan, so it likely reflects a read error. The genes are TRBV2 and TRBJ1-3; D not certain. V was pared by 5 bases and J by 0 bases, with 8 bases between. There are 14 residues in the CDR3. CDR1 and CDR2 (germline): SNHLY, FYNNEI. CDR3 bases: TGTGCCAGCAGTCCGGATTACTCTGGAAACACCATATATCTT. Translating it yields CASSPDYSGNTIYL.

In this sample, this clonotype turned up a few times. V usage is TRBV5-4 and J usage is TRBJ1-5; D gene ambiguous. V was clipped by 3 bases and J by 7 bases, with 8 bases between them. This CDR3 has 12 residues. CDR1 is SGHNT, CDR2 YYREEE, per germline (reference sequence). The CDR3 region is CASSSVGQPQHF. The CDR3, as DNA: TGTGCCAGCAGCTCAGTGGGGCAGCCCCAGCATTTT.

This clonotype occurred many times. The chain has TRBV5-1 and TRBJ2-5; TRBD1 aligns across 7 bases. The germline V gene has CDR1 SGHRS and CDR2 YFSETQ. The junction had 5 bases not matched to a gene; V was cut back by 4 bases and J by 5 bases. The CDR3 covers 13 residues. The CDR3 DNA reads as TGCGCCAGCAGCATACAGGGGATGGAGACCCAGTACTTC. It codes for CASSIQGMETQYF.

CDR3 bases: TGTGCCAGCAGCTCTGAGATAGCGGGGGGCTACGAGCAGTACTTC. Translating gives CASSSEIAGGYEQYF. The V gene is TRBV7-2, the J gene TRBJ2-7; 10 positions match TRBD2. Trimming took 4 bases from V and 3 from J; bases not matched to a gene: 6. The CDR3 runs 15 residues. Per germline, CDR1 SGHTA and CDR2 FQGNSA.

This clonotype showed up many times. This chain joins TRBV5-1 and TRBJ2-1; 8 nucleotides line up with TRBD2. Germline lookup yields CDR1 SGHRS and CDR2 YFSETQ. V gave up 4 bases and J gave up 2 bases; unmatched junction bases: 8. CDR3 length: 16 residues. This CDR3 reads CASSPTGGRAYNEQFF. The CDR3 DNA follows: TGCGCCAGCAGCCCCACGGGAGGGAGGGCCTACAATGAGCAGTTCTTC.

This clonotype was observed a few times. The rearrangement uses TRBV19 and TRBJ2-2, with 7 bases identical to TRBD2. The germline gives CDR1 LNHDA, CDR2 SQIVND (reference sequence). V lost 7 bases to trimming and J lost 4 bases; unmatched junction nucleotides: 12. The CDR3 spans 16 residues. CDR3 in amino acids: CASIAGEGLVTGELFF. The CDR3 nucleotides are TGTGCCAGTATTGCGGGGGAGGGCCTGGTCACCGGGGAGCTGTTTTTT.

This clonotype came up a few times. This chain uses TRBV4-1 with TRBJ2-5; TRBD1 matches at 9 bases. This CDR3 has 16 amino acids. J lost 6 bases, V lost 3 bases, and 11 bases had no gene match. Germline V lookup: CDR1 MGHRA, CDR2 YSYEKL. The CDR3 DNA reads as TGCGCCAGCAGCCAGGGCCCCGGACAGGGGTTGAAGACCCAGTACTTC. As protein: CASSQGPGQGLKTQYF.

This clonotype was recorded at least ten times. The chain recombines TRBV12-3 or TRBV12-4 with TRBJ1-5, with a weak D call TRBD1 (5 bases). The CDR3 sequence is 14 residues long. V lost 8 bases and J lost 1, with 12 bases in between. For the CDR3, the DNA is TGTGCCAGCTTTGCGGGGGACAGCAATCAGCCCCAGCATTTT. It specifies CASFAGDSNQPQHF.